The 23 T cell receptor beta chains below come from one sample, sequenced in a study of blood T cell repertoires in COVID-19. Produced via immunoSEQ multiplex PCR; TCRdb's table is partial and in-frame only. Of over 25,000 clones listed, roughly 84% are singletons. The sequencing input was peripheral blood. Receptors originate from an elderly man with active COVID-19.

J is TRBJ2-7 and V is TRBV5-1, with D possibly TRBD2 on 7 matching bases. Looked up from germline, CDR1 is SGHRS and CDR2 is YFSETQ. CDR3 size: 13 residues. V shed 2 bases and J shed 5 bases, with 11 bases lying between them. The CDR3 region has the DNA TGCGCCAGCAGCTTCAACGGGGGGCACGAGCAGTACTTC. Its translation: CASSFNGGHEQYF.

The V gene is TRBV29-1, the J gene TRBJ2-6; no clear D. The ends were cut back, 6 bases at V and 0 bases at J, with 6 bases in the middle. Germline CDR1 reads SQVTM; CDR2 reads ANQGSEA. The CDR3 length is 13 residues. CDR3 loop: CSVRYSGANVLTF. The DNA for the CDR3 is TGCAGCGTGAGGTACTCTGGGGCCAACGTCCTGACTTTC.

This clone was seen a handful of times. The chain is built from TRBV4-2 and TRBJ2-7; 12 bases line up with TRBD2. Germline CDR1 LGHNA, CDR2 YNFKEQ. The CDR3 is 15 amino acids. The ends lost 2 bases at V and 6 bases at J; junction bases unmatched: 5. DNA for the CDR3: TGTGCCAGCAGCCAACGACTAGCGGGGGTACTCGAGCAGTACTTC. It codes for CASSQRLAGVLEQYF.

CDR3 sequence reads: CASSPWTGNRNQPQHF. The CDR3 nucleotides are TGCGCCAGCAGCCCCTGGACAGGGAATCGCAATCAGCCCCAGCATTTT. The genes are TRBV4-1 and TRBJ1-5; 8 nucleotides match TRBD1. Germline CDR1 and CDR2: MGHRA and YSYEKL. The CDR3 is 16 amino acids. J was trimmed by 2 bases and V by 4 bases; bases with no gene match: 7.

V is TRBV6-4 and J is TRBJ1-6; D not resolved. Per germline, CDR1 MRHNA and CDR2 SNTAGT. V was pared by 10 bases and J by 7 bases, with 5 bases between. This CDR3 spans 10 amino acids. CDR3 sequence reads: CAIKNSPLHF. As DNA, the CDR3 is TGTGCCATTAAAAATTCACCCCTCCACTTT.

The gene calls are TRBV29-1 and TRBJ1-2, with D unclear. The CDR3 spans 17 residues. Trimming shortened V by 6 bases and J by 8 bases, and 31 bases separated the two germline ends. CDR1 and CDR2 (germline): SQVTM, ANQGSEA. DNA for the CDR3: TGCAGCGTCGTAAGTAATAGCGTGGGGAGAGGAGGTCGAGGCTACACCTTC. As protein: CSVVSNSVGRGGRGYTF. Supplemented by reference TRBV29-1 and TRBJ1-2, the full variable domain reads SAVISQKPSRDICQRGTSLTIQCQVDSQVTMMFWYRQQPGQSLTLIATANQGSEATYESGFVIDKFPISRPNLTFSTLTVSNMSPEDSSIYLCSVVSNSVGRGGRGYTFGSGTRLTVV.

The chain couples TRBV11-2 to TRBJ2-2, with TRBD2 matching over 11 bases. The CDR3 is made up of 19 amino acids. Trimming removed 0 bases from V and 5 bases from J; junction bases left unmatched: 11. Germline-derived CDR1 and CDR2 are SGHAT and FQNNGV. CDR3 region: CASSLDPIAGGPKTGELFF. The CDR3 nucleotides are TGTGCCAGCAGCTTAGATCCGATAGCGGGGGGGCCAAAGACCGGGGAGCTGTTTTTT.

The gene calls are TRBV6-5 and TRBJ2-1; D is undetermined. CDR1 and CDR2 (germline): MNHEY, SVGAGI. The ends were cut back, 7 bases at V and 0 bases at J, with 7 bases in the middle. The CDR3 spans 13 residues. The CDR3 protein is CASNPSSYNEQFF. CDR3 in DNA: TGTGCCAGCAACCCTAGCTCCTACAATGAGCAGTTCTTC.

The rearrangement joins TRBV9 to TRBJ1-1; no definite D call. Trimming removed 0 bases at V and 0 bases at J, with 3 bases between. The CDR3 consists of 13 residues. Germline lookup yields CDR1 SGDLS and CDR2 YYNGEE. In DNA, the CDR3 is TGTGCCAGCAGCGTAGCCATGAACACTGAAGCTTTCTTT. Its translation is CASSVAMNTEAFF.

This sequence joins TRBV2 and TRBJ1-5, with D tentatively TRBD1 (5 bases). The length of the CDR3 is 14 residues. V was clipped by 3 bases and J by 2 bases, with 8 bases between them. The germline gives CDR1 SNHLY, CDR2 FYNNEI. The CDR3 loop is CASSDRVRNQPQHF. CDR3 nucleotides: TGTGCCAGCAGTGACAGGGTACGCAATCAGCCCCAGCATTTT.

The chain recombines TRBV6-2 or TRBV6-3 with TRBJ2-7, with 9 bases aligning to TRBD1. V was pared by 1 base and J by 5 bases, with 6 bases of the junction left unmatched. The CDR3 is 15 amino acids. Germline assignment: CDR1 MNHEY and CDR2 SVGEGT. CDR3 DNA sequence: TGTGCCAGCAGTTACTTACCGGACAGGGGAAACGAGCAGTACTTC. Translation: CASSYLPDRGNEQYF.

This chain's CDR3 is CATSRDRTGSEGYTF. The CDR3 DNA is TGTGCCACCAGCAGAGATAGGACAGGGAGTGAAGGCTACACCTTC. The rearrangement uses TRBV15 and TRBJ1-2; TRBD1 matches at 8 bases. There are 15 residues in the CDR3. The germline CDR1 and CDR2 sequences are LNHNV and YYDKDF (reference sequence). The trim removed 0 bases at V and 8 bases at J, leaving 8 bases unmatched. The full variable domain, rest sourced from reference TRBV15 and TRBJ1-2, is DAMVIQNPRYQVTQFGKPVTLSCSQTLNHNVMYWYQQKSSQAPKLLFHYYDKDFNNEADTPDNFQSRRPNTSFCFLDIRSPGLGDTAMYLCATSRDRTGSEGYTFGSGTRLTVV.

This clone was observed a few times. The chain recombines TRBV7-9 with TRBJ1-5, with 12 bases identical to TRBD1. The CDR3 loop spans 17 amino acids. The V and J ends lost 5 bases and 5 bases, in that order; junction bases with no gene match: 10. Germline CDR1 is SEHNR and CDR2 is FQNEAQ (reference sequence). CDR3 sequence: CASSPYPGQGADQPQHF. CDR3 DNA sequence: TGTGCCAGCAGCCCTTATCCGGGACAGGGGGCTGATCAGCCCCAGCATTTT.

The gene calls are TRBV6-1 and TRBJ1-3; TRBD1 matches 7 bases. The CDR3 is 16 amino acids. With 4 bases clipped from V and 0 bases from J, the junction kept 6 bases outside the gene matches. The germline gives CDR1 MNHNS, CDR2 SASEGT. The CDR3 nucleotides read TGTGCCAGCAGTGGGGGACAGCAACTCTCTGGAAACACCATATATTTT. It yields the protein CASSGGQQLSGNTIYF.

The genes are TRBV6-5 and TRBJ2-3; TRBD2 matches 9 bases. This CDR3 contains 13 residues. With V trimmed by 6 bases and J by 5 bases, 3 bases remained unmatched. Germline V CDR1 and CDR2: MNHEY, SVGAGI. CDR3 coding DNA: TGTGCCAGCAGCTTAGCGGGGGTAGATACGCAGTATTTT. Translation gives CASSLAGVDTQYF.

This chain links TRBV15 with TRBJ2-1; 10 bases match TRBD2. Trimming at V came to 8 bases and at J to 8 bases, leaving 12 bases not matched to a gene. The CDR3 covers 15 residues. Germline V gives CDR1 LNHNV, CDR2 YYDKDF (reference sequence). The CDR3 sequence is CATAIERGGFDEQFF. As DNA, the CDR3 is TGTGCCACCGCCATCGAGCGGGGGGGCTTTGATGAGCAGTTCTTC. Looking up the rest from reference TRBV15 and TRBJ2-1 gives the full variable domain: DAMVIQNPRYQVTQFGKPVTLSCSQTLNHNVMYWYQQKSSQAPKLLFHYYDKDFNNEADTPDNFQSRRPNTSFCFLDIRSPGLGDTAMYLCATAIERGGFDEQFFGPGTRLTVL.

DNA for the CDR3: TGTGCCAGCAGTTCCCGGACGGGGGGGACCCAGTACTTC. This encodes CASSSRTGGTQYF. The V call is TRBV12-3 or TRBV12-4, the J call TRBJ2-5; 7 bases match TRBD2. Trimming cost V 4 bases and J 7 bases; bases outside gene matches: 6. The CDR3 consists of 13 residues.

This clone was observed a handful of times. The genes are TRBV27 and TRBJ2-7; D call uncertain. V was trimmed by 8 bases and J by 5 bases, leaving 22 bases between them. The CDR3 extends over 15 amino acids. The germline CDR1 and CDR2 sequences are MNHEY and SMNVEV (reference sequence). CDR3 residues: CASEQFLGSRDEQYF. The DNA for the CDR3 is TGTGCCAGCGAACAATTTCTAGGTTCCCGGGACGAGCAGTACTTC.

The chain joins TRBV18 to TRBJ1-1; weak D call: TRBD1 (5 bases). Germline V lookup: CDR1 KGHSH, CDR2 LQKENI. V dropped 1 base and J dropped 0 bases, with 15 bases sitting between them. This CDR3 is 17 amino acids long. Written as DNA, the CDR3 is TGTGCCAGCTCACCACAATTATATCAGGGCTTGAACACTGAAGCTTTCTTT. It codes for CASSPQLYQGLNTEAFF.

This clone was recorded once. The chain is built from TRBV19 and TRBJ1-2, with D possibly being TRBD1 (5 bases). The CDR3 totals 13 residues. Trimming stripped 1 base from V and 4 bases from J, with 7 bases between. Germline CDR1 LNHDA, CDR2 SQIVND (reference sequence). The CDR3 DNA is TGTGCCAGTAGTATAGCAGGGCTCTATGGCTACACCTTC. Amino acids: CASSIAGLYGYTF.

CDR3 in amino acids: CASSSRWGGGASEQFF. The CDR3 region has the DNA TGTGCCAGCAGTTCCCGGTGGGGCGGGGGGGCATCTGAGCAGTTCTTC. The chain combines TRBV27 with TRBJ2-1; 9 nucleotides agree with TRBD2. The CDR3 extends over 16 amino acids. The V segment lost 4 bases and the J segment 9 bases; nucleotides outside the gene matches: 13. Germline loops: CDR1 MNHEY, CDR2 SMNVEV (reference sequence).

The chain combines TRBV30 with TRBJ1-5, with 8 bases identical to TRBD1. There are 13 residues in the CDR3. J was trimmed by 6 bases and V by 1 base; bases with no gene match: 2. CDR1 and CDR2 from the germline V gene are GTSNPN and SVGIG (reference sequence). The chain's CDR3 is CAWSGQGTQPQHF. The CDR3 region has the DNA TGTGCCTGGAGTGGACAGGGGACTCAGCCCCAGCATTTT.

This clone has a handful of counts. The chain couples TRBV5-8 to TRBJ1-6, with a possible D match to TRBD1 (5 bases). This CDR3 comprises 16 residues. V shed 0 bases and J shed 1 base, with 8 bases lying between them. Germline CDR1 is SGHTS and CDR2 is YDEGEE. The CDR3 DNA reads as TGTGCCAGCAGCTTGGAGGGGTCTTCCTATAATTCACCCCTCCACTTT. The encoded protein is CASSLEGSSYNSPLHF.